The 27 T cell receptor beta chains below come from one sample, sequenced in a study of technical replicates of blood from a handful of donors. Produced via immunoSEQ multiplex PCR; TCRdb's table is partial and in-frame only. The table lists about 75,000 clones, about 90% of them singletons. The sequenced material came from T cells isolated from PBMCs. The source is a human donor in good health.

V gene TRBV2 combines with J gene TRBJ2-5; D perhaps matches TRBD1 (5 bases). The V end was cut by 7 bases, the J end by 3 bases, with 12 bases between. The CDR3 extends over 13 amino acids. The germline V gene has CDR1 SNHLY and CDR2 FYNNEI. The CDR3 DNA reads TGTGCCAGCATCCGACAGTTAAAAGAGACCCAGTACTTC. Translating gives CASIRQLKETQYF.

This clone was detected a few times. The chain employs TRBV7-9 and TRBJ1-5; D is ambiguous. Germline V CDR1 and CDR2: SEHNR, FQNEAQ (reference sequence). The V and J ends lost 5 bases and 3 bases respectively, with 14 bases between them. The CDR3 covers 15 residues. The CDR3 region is CASSLDRGYNQPQHF. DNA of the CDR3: TGTGCCAGCAGCCTGGACCGAGGGTACAATCAGCCCCAGCATTTT. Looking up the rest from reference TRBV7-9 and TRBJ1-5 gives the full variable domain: DTGVSQNPRHKITKRGQNVTFRCDPISEHNRLYWYRQTLGQGPEFLTYFQNEAQLEKSRLLSDRFSAERPKGSFSTLEIQRTEQGDSAMYLCASSLDRGYNQPQHFGDGTRLSIL.

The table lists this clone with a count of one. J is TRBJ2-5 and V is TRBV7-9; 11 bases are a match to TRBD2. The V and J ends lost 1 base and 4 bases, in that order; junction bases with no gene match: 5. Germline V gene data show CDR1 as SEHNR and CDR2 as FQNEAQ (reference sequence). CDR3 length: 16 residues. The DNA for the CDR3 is TGTGCCAGCAGCTTAGTTGTAGCGGGAGGGGCAGAGACCCAGTACTTC. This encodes CASSLVVAGGAETQYF.

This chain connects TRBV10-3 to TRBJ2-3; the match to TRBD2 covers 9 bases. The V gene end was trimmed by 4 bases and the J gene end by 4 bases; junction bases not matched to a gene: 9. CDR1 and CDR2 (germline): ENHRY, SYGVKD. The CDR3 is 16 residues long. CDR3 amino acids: CAISGSGSMGADTQYF. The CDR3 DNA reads TGTGCCATCAGTGGTAGCGGGAGCATGGGGGCAGATACGCAGTATTTT.

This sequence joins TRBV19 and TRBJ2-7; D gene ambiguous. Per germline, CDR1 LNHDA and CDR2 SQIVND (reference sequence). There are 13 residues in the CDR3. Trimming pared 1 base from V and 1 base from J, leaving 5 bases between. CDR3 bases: TGTGCCAGTAGTATAGGGGCTTCCTACGAGCAGTACTTC. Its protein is CASSIGASYEQYF.

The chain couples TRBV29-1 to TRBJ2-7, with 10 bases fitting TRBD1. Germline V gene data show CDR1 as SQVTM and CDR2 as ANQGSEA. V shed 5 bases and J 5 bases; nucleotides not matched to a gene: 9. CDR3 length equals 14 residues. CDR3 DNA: TGCAGCGTTCCGGGACAGGGGACTCTCCACGAGCAGTACTTC. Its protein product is CSVPGQGTLHEQYF.

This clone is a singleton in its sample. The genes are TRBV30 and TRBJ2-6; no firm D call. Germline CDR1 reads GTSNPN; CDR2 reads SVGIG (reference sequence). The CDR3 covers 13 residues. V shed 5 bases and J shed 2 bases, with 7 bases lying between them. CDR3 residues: CAWERTGANVLTF. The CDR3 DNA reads TGTGCCTGGGAGAGAACTGGGGCCAACGTCCTGACTTTC.

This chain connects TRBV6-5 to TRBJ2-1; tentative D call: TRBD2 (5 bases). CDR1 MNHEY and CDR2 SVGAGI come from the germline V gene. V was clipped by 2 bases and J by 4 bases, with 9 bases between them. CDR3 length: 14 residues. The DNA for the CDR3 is TGTGCCAGCAGTTACAAGAGCGGATACAATGAGCAGTTCTTC. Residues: CASSYKSGYNEQFF.

For the CDR3, the DNA is TGTGCCAGCAGCCTAGGGGAGGGGAGCTCCTACAATGAGCAGTTCTTC. Amino acid sequence: CASSLGEGSSYNEQFF. This chain connects TRBV5-4 to TRBJ2-1; 7 bases agree with TRBD2. Unmatched junction bases numbered 7, after V lost 4 bases and J lost 0 bases. Germline CDR1 SGHNT, CDR2 YYREEE (reference sequence). This CDR3 is 16 amino acids long.

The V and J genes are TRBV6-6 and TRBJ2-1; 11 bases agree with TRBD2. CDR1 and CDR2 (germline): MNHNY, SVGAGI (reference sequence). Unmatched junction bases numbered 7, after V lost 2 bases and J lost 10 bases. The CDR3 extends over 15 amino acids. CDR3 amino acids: CASSYGLAGGYEQFF. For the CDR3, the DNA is TGTGCCAGCAGTTACGGTCTAGCGGGAGGATACGAGCAGTTCTTC.

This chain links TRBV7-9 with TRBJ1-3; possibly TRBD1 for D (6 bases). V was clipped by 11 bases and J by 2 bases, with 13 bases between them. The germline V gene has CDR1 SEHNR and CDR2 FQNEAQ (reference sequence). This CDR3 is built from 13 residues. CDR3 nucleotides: TGTGCCGTCGGACAGACAGCTGGAAACACCATATATTTT. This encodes CAVGQTAGNTIYF.

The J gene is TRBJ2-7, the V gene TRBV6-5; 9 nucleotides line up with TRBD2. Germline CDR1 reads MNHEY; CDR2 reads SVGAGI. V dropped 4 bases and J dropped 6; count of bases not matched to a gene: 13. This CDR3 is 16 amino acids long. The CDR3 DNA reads TGTGCCAGCAGTTCTCTCGCAAGCGGGAGGATTAGCGAGCAGTACTTC. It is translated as CASSSLASGRISEQYF.

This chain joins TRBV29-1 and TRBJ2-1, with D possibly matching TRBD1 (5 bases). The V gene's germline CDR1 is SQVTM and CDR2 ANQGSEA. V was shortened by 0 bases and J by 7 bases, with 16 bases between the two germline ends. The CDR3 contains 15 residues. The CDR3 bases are TGCAGCGTTGAAGATAGACCGCAGGGTAGGAATGAGCAGTTCTTC. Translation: CSVEDRPQGRNEQFF.

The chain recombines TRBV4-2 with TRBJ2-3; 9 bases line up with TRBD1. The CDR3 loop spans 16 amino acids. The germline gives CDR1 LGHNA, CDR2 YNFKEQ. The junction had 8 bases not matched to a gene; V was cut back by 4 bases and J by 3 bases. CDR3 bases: TGTGCCAGCAGCCCCTCCGGGACAGGGCTAACAGATACGCAGTATTTT. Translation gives CASSPSGTGLTDTQYF.

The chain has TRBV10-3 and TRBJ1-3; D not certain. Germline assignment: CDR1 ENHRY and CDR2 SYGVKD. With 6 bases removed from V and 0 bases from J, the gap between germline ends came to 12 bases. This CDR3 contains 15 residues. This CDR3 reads CAISSDGLSGNTIYF. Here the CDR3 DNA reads TGTGCCATCAGCTCCGACGGACTCTCTGGAAACACCATATATTTT.

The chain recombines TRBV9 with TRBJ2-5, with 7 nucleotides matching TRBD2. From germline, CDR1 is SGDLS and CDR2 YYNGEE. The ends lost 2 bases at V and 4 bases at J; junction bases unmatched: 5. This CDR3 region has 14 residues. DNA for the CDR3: TGTGCCAGCAGCGTGCAGGGACTACGAGAGACCCAGTACTTC. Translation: CASSVQGLRETQYF.

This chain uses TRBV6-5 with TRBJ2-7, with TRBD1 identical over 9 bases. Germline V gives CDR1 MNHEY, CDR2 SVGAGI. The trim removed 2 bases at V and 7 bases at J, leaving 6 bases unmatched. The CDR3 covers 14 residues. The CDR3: CASSYGTGGSEQYF. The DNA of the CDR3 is TGTGCCAGCAGTTACGGAACAGGGGGCAGTGAGCAGTACTTC.

The CDR3 sequence is CASSPAGYTEAFF. CDR3 nucleotides: TGTGCCAGTAGTCCCGCGGGCTACACTGAAGCTTTCTTT. The chain is built from TRBV19 and TRBJ1-1; D is uncertain. The CDR3 loop spans 13 amino acids. CDR1 is LNHDA and CDR2 is SQIVND in the germline V gene (reference sequence). V was clipped by 5 bases and J by 3 bases, with 10 bases between them.

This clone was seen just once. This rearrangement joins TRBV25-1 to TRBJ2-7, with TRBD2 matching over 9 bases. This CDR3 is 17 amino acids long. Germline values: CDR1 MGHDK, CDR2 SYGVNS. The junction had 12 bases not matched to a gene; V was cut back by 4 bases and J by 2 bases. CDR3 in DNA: TGTGCCAGCAGTGGTCGACTAGCGGCGGGTGTCACCTACGAGCAGTACTTC. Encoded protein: CASSGRLAAGVTYEQYF.

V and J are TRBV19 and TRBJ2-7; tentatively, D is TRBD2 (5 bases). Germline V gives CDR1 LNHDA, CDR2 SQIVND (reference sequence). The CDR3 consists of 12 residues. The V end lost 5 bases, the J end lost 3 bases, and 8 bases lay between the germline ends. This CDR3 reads CASSPEGYEQYF. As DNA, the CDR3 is TGTGCCAGTAGTCCCGAGGGCTACGAGCAGTACTTC. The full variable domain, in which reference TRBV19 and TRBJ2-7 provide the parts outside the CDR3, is DGGITQSPKYLFRKEGQNVTLSCEQNLNHDAMYWYRQDPGQGLRLIYYSQIVNDFQKGDIAEGYSVSREKKESFPLTVTSAQKNPTAFYLCASSPEGYEQYFGPGTRLTVT.

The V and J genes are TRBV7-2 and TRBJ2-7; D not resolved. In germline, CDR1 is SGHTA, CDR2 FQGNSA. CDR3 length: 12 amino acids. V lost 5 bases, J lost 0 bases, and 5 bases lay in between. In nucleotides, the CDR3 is TGTGCCAGCAGCCCAAACTCCTACGAGCAGTACTTC. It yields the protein CASSPNSYEQYF.

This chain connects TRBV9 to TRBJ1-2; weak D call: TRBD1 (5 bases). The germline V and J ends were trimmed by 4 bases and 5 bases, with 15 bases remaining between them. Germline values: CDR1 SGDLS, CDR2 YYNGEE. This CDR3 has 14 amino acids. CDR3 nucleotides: TGTGCCAGCAGCCCAGACGCAGGGAAGTATGGCTACACCTTC. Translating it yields CASSPDAGKYGYTF. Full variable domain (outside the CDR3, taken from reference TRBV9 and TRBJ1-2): DSGVTQTPKHLITATGQRVTLRCSPRSGDLSVYWYQQSLDQGLQFLIQYYNGEERAKGNILERFSAQQFPDLHSELNLSSLELGDSALYFCASSPDAGKYGYTFGSGTRLTVV.

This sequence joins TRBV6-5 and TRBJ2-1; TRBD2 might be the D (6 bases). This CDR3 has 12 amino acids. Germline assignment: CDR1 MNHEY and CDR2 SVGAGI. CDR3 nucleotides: TGTGCGTTGGGAGCGGGTGACAATGAGCAGTTCTTC. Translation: CALGAGDNEQFF.

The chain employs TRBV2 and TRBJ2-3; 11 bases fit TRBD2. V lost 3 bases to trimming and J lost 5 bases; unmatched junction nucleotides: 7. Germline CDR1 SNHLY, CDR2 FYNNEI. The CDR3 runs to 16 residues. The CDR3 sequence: CASSELPSGRIDTQYF. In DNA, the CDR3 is TGTGCCAGCAGTGAGTTGCCTAGCGGGAGGATAGATACGCAGTATTTT.

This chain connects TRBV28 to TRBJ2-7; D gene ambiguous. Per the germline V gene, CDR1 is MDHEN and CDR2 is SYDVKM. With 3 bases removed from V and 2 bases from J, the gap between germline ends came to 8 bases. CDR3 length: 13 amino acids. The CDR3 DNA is TGTGCCAGCAGTTTCTACGAGACCTACGAGCAGTACTTC. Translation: CASSFYETYEQYF. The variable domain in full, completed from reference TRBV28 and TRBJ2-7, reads DVKVTQSSRYLVKRTGEKVFLECVQDMDHENMFWYRQDPGLGLRLIYFSYDVKMKEKGDIPEGYSVSREKKERFSLILESASTNQTSMYLCASSFYETYEQYFGPGTRLTVT.

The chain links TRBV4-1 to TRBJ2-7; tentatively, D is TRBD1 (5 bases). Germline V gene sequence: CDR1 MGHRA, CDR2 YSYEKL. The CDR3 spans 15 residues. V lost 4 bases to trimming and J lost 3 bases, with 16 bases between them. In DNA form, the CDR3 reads TGCGCCAGCAGCCGCACCCCCCCTAGGGGCTACGAGCAGTACTTC. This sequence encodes CASSRTPPRGYEQYF.

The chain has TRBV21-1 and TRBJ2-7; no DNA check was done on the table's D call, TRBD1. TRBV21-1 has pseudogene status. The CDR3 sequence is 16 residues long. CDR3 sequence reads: CASSPPGQGFSYEQYF. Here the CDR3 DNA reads TGTGCCAGCAGCCCCCCGGGACAGGGGTTCTCCTACGAGCAGTACTTC.